This is a list of T cell receptor beta chains from one sample in a study of T cell responses to AZD1222 COVID-19 vaccine. Produced via immunoSEQ multiplex PCR; TCRdb's table is partial and in-frame only. The table has about 130,000 clones, around 90% seen once. The source material was peripheral blood, sampled on day 0 of AZD1222 vaccination. The receptors shown here come from an adult in good health. CDR3s include the opening cysteine and the closing phenylalanine or tryptophan. The D gene is left open where the match is weak. Where a row states a size, it is once, few, many or the class of an expanded clone; other rows omit it.

V gene	D gene	J gene	clone size	CDR3 DNA	CDR3 protein
TRBV28	TRBD1	TRBJ1-4	once	TGTGCCAGCAGTCCGAGCGAGACAGGGCGCGAAAAACTGTTTTTT	CASSPSETGREKLFF
TRBV3-1/TRBV3-2	-	TRBJ2-5	-	TGTGCCAGCAGCCAAGAGGCCGCCGAGACCCAGTACTTC	CASSQEAAETQYF
TRBV5-6	-	TRBJ1-4	-	TGTGCCAGCAGCTTGGAAAGACGGACGAATGAAAAACTGTTTTTT	CASSLERRTNEKLFF
TRBV21-1	-	TRBJ2-6	-	TGTGCCAGCAGCAAAGAGGCGGGACAGGCCTTTTCTGGGGCCAACGTCCTGACTTTC	CASSKEAGQAFSGANVLTF
TRBV28	-	TRBJ1-2	-	TGTGCCAGCAGTCCTCGGGGTAGTTCTAACTATGGCTACACCTTC	CASSPRGSSNYGYTF
TRBV6-2/TRBV6-3	-	TRBJ1-1	-	TGTGCCAGCAGTTACTTCGTCCTGAACACTGAAGCTTTCTTT	CASSYFVLNTEAFF
TRBV5-1	TRBD2	TRBJ2-5	-	TGCGCCAGCAGCGTGGGACTAGCGGGAGTTGAGACCCAGTACTTC	CASSVGLAGVETQYF
TRBV19	TRBD2	TRBJ2-7	-	TGTGCCAGTAGTAAAAGAAGCGGGGGGGATTTCTACGAGCAGTACTTC	CASSKRSGGDFYEQYF
TRBV5-1	TRBD1	TRBJ1-6	-	TGCGCCAGCAGCTTGGATGGGACAGACAGTTCACCCCTCCACTTT	CASSLDGTDSSPLHF
TRBV10-3	TRBD2	TRBJ2-5	-	TGTGCCATCAGTGGGGGGGCCGGGACTAGCGGGAGACACCAAGAGACCCAGTACTTC	CAISGGAGTSGRHQETQYF